This entry lists 15 T cell receptor beta chains sequenced from one sample in a study of blood T cell repertoires in COVID-19. The assay was immunoSEQ multiplex PCR, and TCRdb's table has in-frame clones only and misses some. Among approximately 500,000 clones listed, roughly 89% were seen once. Sequenced: peripheral blood. The origin of the receptors is a man aged 18 to 29 with COVID-19, enrolled during active disease.

The chain uses TRBV27 and TRBJ2-7, with 10 positions matching TRBD1. Germline assignment: CDR1 MNHEY and CDR2 SMNVEV (reference sequence). V lost 2 bases, J lost 4 bases, and 11 bases stayed unmatched. This CDR3 contains 17 residues. The CDR3 sequence: CASSLTTLGTGDYEQYF. The CDR3 DNA reads as TGTGCCAGCAGTTTAACTACTTTAGGGACAGGGGATTACGAGCAGTACTTC.

About this clone itself: The same CDR3 can be traced to other DNA sequences in this sample. The CDR3 coding sequence is TGTGCCAGCAGCTTGGCCGGCTATGGCTACACCTTC. Translating gives CASSLAGYGYTF. The genes are TRBV5-8 and TRBJ1-2; no reliable D call. This CDR3 spans 12 amino acids. V was cut by 0 bases and J by 4 bases, with 4 bases left in between. CDR1 is SGHTS, CDR2 YDEGEE, per germline. Looking up the rest from reference TRBV5-8 and TRBJ1-2 gives the full variable domain: EAGVTQSPTHLIKTRGQQATLRCSPISGHTSVYWYQQALGLGLQFLLWYDEGEERNRGNFPPRFSGRQFPNYSSELNVNALELEDSALYLCASSLAGYGYTFGSGTRLTVV.

The V gene is TRBV27, the J gene TRBJ1-4; D unclear. Trimming cost V 2 bases and J 8 bases, with 12 bases left between them. There are 14 residues in the CDR3. Germline values: CDR1 MNHEY, CDR2 SMNVEV (reference sequence). This chain's CDR3 is CASSLPRQGEKLFF. CDR3 coding DNA: TGTGCCAGCAGTTTACCGCGGCAAGGCGAAAAACTGTTTTTT.

This clone was detected only once. This CDR3 is also generated by other DNA sequences in the sample. The gene calls are TRBV5-1 and TRBJ1-3; D is unresolved. V shed 0 bases and J shed 0 bases, with 7 bases lying between them. The length of the CDR3 is 15 residues. CDR1 and CDR2 (germline): SGHRS, YFSETQ. CDR3 residues: CASSLGDNSGNTIYF. Written as DNA, the CDR3 is TGCGCCAGCAGCTTGGGTGACAACTCTGGAAACACCATATATTTT.

The genes are TRBV24-1 and TRBJ2-1; 11 bases line up with TRBD2. The CDR3 is 16 amino acids. Germline values: CDR1 KGHDR, CDR2 SFDVKD. Germline trimming cut 6 bases from V and 4 bases from J; bases unmatched to any gene: 7. The CDR3 coding sequence is TGTGCCACCAGTCCCGTGGTAGCGGGGGGGTACAATGAGCAGTTCTTC. The encoded protein is CATSPVVAGGYNEQFF.

Comments on this clone: The sample holds other DNA sequences that translate to the same CDR3. The V call is TRBV2, the J call TRBJ2-1, with 7 nucleotides matching TRBD1. CDR3 length: 13 amino acids. With 6 bases clipped from V and 4 bases from J, the junction kept 3 bases outside the gene matches. Per germline, CDR1 SNHLY and CDR2 FYNNEI. This CDR3 is CASRRDRYNEQFF. The CDR3, as DNA: TGTGCCAGCAGACGGGACAGATACAATGAGCAGTTCTTC.

The sample holds one count of this clone. The chain uses TRBV3-1 (or the pseudogene TRBV3-2) and TRBJ2-1, with TRBD2 matching over 9 bases. Germline CDR1 is LGHDT and CDR2 is YNNKEL (reference sequence). The trim removed 4 bases at V and 7 bases at J, leaving 11 bases unmatched. This CDR3 comprises 16 residues. CDR3 coding DNA: TGTGCCAGCAGCCGGATTATGACTAGCGGTCTGAATGAGCAGTTCTTC. It encodes CASSRIMTSGLNEQFF.

The J gene is TRBJ2-5, the V gene TRBV19, with D perhaps matching TRBD1 (6 bases). Germline V gives CDR1 LNHDA, CDR2 SQIVND (reference sequence). The V gene lost 5 bases and the J gene lost 5 bases, with 18 bases spanning the gap. The CDR3 runs to 15 residues. This CDR3 is CASSPSRGQGETQYF. The CDR3, as DNA: TGTGCCAGTAGTCCGTCACGGGGTCAGGGGGAGACCCAGTACTTC.

Regarding this clone: Other DNA variants within this sample encode the same CDR3. This chain links TRBV5-1 with TRBJ2-1; 9 bases match TRBD1. V was clipped by 2 bases and J by 10 bases; unmatched bases: 1. Germline lookup yields CDR1 SGHRS and CDR2 YFSETQ. This CDR3 spans 12 amino acids. The CDR3 spells CASSLTGGEQFF. CDR3 coding DNA: TGCGCCAGCAGCTTAACAGGGGGCGAGCAGTTCTTC. Filled out from reference TRBV5-1 and TRBJ2-1, the complete variable domain reads KAGVTQTPRYLIKTRGQQVTLSCSPISGHRSVSWYQQTPGQGLQFLFEYFSETQRNKGNFPGRFSGRQFSNSRSEMNVSTLELGDSALYLCASSLTGGEQFFGPGTRLTVL.

The genes are TRBV11-3 and TRBJ2-7; tentative D call: TRBD2 (6 bases). The V gene's germline CDR1 is SGHNT and CDR2 YENEEA. V lost 5 bases and J 1 base, leaving 9 bases between the germline ends. This CDR3 is built from 13 residues. The CDR3 DNA is TGTGCCAGCAGCCTAGGGAGGTCCTACGAGCAGTACTTC. Its protein is CASSLGRSYEQYF. Variable domain in full (rest from reference TRBV11-3 and TRBJ2-7): EAGVVQSPRYKIIEKKQPVAFWCNPISGHNTLYWYLQNLGQGPELLIRYENEEAVDDSQLPKDRFSAERLKGVDSTLKIQPAELGDSAVYLCASSLGRSYEQYFGPGTRLTVT.

A single count supports this clone. The V call is TRBV7-9, the J call TRBJ2-2; no clear D gene. V lost 4 bases and J 9 bases, leaving 9 bases between the germline ends. The CDR3 sequence is 12 residues long. The germline gives CDR1 SEHNR, CDR2 FQNEAQ (reference sequence). The CDR3 sequence is CASSSQDRELFF. The CDR3 DNA follows: TGTGCCAGCAGCTCCCAGGATCGGGAGCTGTTTTTT. Complete variable domain (other parts from reference TRBV7-9 and TRBJ2-2): DTGVSQNPRHKITKRGQNVTFRCDPISEHNRLYWYRQTLGQGPEFLTYFQNEAQLEKSRLLSDRFSAERPKGSFSTLEIQRTEQGDSAMYLCASSSQDRELFFGEGSRLTVL.

The rearrangement joins TRBV27 to TRBJ2-1; D call uncertain. V was trimmed by 2 bases and J by 6 bases, leaving 8 bases between them. The V gene's germline CDR1 is MNHEY and CDR2 SMNVEV (reference sequence). The CDR3 is made up of 13 amino acids. CDR3 sequence reads: CASSLPRGNEQFF. The CDR3 DNA is TGTGCCAGCAGTTTACCTCGCGGCAATGAGCAGTTCTTC.

This clone occurred once. This rearrangement joins TRBV5-5 to TRBJ2-5, with 8 bases identical to TRBD1. From germline, CDR1 is SGHKS and CDR2 YYEKEE (reference sequence). V lost 4 bases and J lost 1; bases outside the gene matches: 6. There are 15 residues in the CDR3. The CDR3 DNA sequence: TGTGCCAGCAGCCCCCGACAGGGGAGCCAAGAGACCCAGTACTTC. Protein product: CASSPRQGSQETQYF.

This chain uses TRBV24-1 with TRBJ2-1; D is undetermined. Trimming removed 4 bases from V and 4 bases from J, with 16 bases in between. The CDR3 length is 16 residues. CDR1 and CDR2 (germline): KGHDR, SFDVKD. The CDR3 region is CATSDPFHSSYNEQFF. In DNA form, the CDR3 reads TGTGCCACCAGTGACCCCTTCCATAGCTCGTACAATGAGCAGTTCTTC.

V is TRBV29-1 and J is TRBJ2-2; the match to TRBD2 covers 8 bases. The length of the CDR3 is 13 residues. V lost 5 bases, J lost 6 bases, and 5 bases stayed unmatched. Germline-derived CDR1 and CDR2 are SQVTM and ANQGSEA. CDR3 nucleotides: TGCAGCGTTTCCCCCGGGGGGGCCGGGGAGCTGTTTTTT. This translates into CSVSPGGAGELFF.